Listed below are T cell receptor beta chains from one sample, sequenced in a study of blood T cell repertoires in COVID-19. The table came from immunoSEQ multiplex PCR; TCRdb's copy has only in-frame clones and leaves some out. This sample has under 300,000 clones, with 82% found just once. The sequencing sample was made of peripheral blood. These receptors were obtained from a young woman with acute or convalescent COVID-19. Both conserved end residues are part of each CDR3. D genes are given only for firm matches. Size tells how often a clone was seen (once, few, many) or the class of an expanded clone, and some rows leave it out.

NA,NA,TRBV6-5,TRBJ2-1,CASSYSSWSGGQFF,TGTGCCAGCAGTTACTCGTCATGGTCGGGTGGGCAGTTCTTC
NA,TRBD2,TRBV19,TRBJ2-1,CASSVPGGPRNEQFF,TGTGCCAGTAGTGTCCCGGGAGGCCCCCGGAATGAGCAGTTCTTC
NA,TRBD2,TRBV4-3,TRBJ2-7,CASSQGRERGGYLYEQYF,TGCGCCAGCAGCCAGGGTCGCGAACGGGGGGGGTACCTATACGAGCAGTACTTC
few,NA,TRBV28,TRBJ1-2,CASIEGSEGNYGYTF,TGTGCCAGCATCGAAGGATCCGAGGGTAACTATGGCTACACCTTC
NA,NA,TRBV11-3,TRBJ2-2,CASSDRYSGELFF,TGTGCCAGCAGCGATAGATACTCCGGGGAGCTGTTTTTT
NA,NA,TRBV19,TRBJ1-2,CASSMLARKNYGYTF,TGTGCCAGTAGTATGTTGGCCAGGAAAAACTATGGCTACACCTTC
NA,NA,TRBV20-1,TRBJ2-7,CSASWAEYEQYF,TGCAGTGCTAGTTGGGCTGAGTACGAGCAGTACTTC
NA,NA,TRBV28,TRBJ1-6,CASRGSGGWSPLHF,TGTGCCAGCAGGGGTAGTGGGGGCTGGTCACCCCTCCACTTT
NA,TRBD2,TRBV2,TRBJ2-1,CASSTRTSGGDNEQFF,TGTGCCAGCAGCACTCGAACTAGCGGAGGTGACAATGAGCAGTTCTTC
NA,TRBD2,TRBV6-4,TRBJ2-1,CASSEGTSGRYNEQFF,TGTGCCAGCAGTGAGGGGACTAGCGGGAGATACAATGAGCAGTTCTTC
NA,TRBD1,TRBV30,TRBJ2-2,CAWSPGQGVGELFF,TGTGCCTGGAGTCCCGGACAGGGAGTCGGGGAGCTGTTTTTT
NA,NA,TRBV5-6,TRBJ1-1,CASSFIYVNTEAFF,TGTGCCAGCAGCTTCATCTATGTGAACACTGAAGCTTTCTTT
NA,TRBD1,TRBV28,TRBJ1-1,CASSPQGPNTEAFF,TGTGCCAGCAGTCCACAGGGGCCGAACACTGAAGCTTTCTTT
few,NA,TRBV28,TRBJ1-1,CASSLPRTGAWAFF,TGTGCCAGCAGTTTACCCCGGACGGGAGCCTGGGCTTTCTTT
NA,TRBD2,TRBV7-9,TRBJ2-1,CASSPGTSGRIDEQFF,TGTGCCAGCAGCCCTGGGACTAGCGGGAGAATCGATGAGCAGTTCTTC
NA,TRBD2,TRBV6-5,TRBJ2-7,CASTSGTSGIYEQYF,TGTGCCAGCACCTCCGGGACTAGCGGGATCTACGAGCAGTACTTC
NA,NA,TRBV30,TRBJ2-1,CASHHHIDNYNEQFF,TGTGCCTCCCACCACCACATCGACAACTACAATGAGCAGTTCTTC
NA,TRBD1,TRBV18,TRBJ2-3,CASSRRRGTGGPDTQYF,TGTGCCAGCTCACGGCGCCGTGGGACAGGGGGCCCAGATACGCAGTATTTT
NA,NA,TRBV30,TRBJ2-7,CAWSASSSYEQYF,TGTGCCTGGTCCGCCTCTAGTTCCTACGAGCAGTACTTC
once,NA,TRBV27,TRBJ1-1,CASSPGRYTEAFF,TGTGCCAGCAGTCCGGGGAGATACACTGAAGCTTTCTTT
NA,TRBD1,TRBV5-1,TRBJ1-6,CASRDRGKNSPLHF,TGCGCCAGCAGGGACAGGGGGAAGAATTCACCCCTCCACTTT
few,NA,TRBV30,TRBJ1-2,CAWRGQVVYGYTF,TGTGCCTGGAGAGGTCAGGTCGTCTATGGCTACACCTTC
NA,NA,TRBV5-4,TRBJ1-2,CASRVPGHQDYTF,TGTGCCAGCAGAGTACCGGGACATCAGGACTACACCTTC
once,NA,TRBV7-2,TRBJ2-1,CASKGQFSYNEQFF,TGTGCCAGCAAGGGGCAGTTCTCCTACAATGAGCAGTTCTTC
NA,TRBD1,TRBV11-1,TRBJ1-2,CASSYLTGGASGYTF,TGTGCCAGCAGCTACCTAACAGGGGGCGCGTCGGGCTACACCTTC
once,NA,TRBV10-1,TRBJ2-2,CATGSPPNTGELFF,TGCGCCACAGGTTCTCCGCCTAACACCGGGGAGCTGTTTTTT
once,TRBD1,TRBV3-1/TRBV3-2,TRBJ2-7,CASSRRQGRGYEQYF,TGTGCCAGCAGCCGCCGACAGGGACGGGGCTACGAGCAGTACTTC
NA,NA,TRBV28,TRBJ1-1,CASSMLGGWNTEAFF,TGTGCCAGCAGTATGCTAGGGGGTTGGAACACTGAAGCTTTCTTT
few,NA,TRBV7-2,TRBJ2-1,CASNPRDGVGEQFF,TGTGCCAGCAACCCTCGAGACGGAGTGGGTGAGCAGTTCTTC